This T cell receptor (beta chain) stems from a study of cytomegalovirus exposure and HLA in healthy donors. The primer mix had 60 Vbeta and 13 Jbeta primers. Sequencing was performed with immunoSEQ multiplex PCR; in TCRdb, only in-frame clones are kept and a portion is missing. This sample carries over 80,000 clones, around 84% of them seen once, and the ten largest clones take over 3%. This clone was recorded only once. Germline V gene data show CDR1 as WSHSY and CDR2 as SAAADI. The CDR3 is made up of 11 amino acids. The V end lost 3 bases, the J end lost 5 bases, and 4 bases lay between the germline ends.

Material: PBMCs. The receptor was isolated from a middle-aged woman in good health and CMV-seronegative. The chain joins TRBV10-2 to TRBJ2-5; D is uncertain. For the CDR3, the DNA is TGCGCCAGCAGTGACTCTGAGACCCAGTACTTC. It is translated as CASSDSETQYF.